A selection of T cell receptor beta chains follows, all from one sample in a study of T-cell memory formation after mild COVID-19. TCRdb redid the calling of the 5' RACE reads with MiXCR, one entry per CDR3 protein. The sample contains about 350,000 distinct CDR3 sequences, around 13% of which appear only once. Specimen: PBMCs or a T cell subset sorted from them (not recorded which). The source is a man aged 18 to 35 who had mild COVID-19 (a few samples of this study predate the infection). Cell type and time point are not known. Both conserved end residues are part of each CDR3. D genes are given only for firm matches. Part of the rows lack a size; the others show once, few, many or a class for expanded clones.

D gene: .
J gene: TRBJ1-3
V gene: TRBV12-3/TRBV12-4
clone size: few
CDR3 DNA: TGTGCCAGCAGTTTTCGAAGGCTCTCTGGAAACACCATATATTTT
CDR3 protein: CASSFRRLSGNTIYF

D gene: TRBD2
J gene: TRBJ2-1
V gene: TRBV7-3
clone size: many
CDR3 DNA: TGTGCCAGCAGTTGGACTAGCGGGGGGAATGAGCAGTTCTTC
CDR3 protein: CASSWTSGGNEQFF

D gene: .
J gene: TRBJ1-2
V gene: TRBV4-3
clone size: .
CDR3 DNA: TGCGCCAGCAGCCAAGATAACGCCGCCGCTAACTATGGCTACACCTTC
CDR3 protein: CASSQDNAAANYGYTF

D gene: TRBD2
J gene: TRBJ2-1
V gene: TRBV5-1
clone size: many
CDR3 DNA: TGCGCCAGCAGCCGCACTATAGCGGGGGGGCCCCATGAGCAGTTCTTC
CDR3 protein: CASSRTIAGGPHEQFF

D gene: .
J gene: TRBJ2-2
V gene: TRBV12-3/TRBV12-4
clone size: many
CDR3 DNA: TGTGCCAGCAGTAGTAGTCCGGAATCAGCCGGGGAGCTGTTTTTT
CDR3 protein: CASSSSPESAGELFF

D gene: TRBD2
J gene: TRBJ2-2
V gene: TRBV3-1
clone size: many
CDR3 DNA: TGTGCCAGCAACCGCCTGCCTGGGAGGGGCGCGGGCACCGGGGAGCTGTTTTTT
CDR3 protein: CASNRLPGRGAGTGELFF

D gene: TRBD2
J gene: TRBJ2-2
V gene: TRBV6-6
clone size: few
CDR3 DNA: TGTGCCAGCAGTTCCAGCGGGGGAGCGAACACCGGGGAGCTGTTTTTT
CDR3 protein: CASSSSGGANTGELFF

D gene: TRBD2
J gene: TRBJ2-1
V gene: TRBV30
clone size: .
CDR3 DNA: TGTGCCTGGAGAGAGGTTCTAGCGGGGCTTGATGAGCAGTTCTTC
CDR3 protein: CAWREVLAGLDEQFF

D gene: .
J gene: TRBJ2-3
V gene: TRBV9
clone size: many
CDR3 DNA: TGTGCCAGCAGCGTTGGGTTCACAGATACGCAGTATTTT
CDR3 protein: CASSVGFTDTQYF

D gene: .
J gene: TRBJ1-2
V gene: TRBV4-3
clone size: few
CDR3 DNA: TGCGCCAGCAGCCAGAGGGACGGCACGCATCTCTATGGCTACACCTTC
CDR3 protein: CASSQRDGTHLYGYTF

D gene: TRBD1
J gene: TRBJ1-3
V gene: TRBV12-3/TRBV12-4
clone size: .
CDR3 DNA: TGTGCCAGCAGGGAAGGGACAGGGGCTGGAAACACCATATATTTT
CDR3 protein: CASREGTGAGNTIYF

D gene: .
J gene: TRBJ2-3
V gene: TRBV20-1
clone size: .
CDR3 DNA: TGCAGTGCTATCCCCAATTTAGATACGCAGTATTTT
CDR3 protein: CSAIPNLDTQYF

D gene: .
J gene: TRBJ2-1
V gene: TRBV5-1
clone size: .
CDR3 DNA: TGCGCCAGCAGCTGGGTAGCCCTGAGGGCTGGTGAGCAGTTCTTC
CDR3 protein: CASSWVALRAGEQFF

D gene: .
J gene: TRBJ2-7
V gene: TRBV21-1
clone size: .
CDR3 DNA: TGTGCCAGCAGCCCCTACGAGCAGTACTTC
CDR3 protein: CASSPYEQYF

D gene: .
J gene: TRBJ2-1
V gene: TRBV21-1
clone size: many
CDR3 DNA: TGTGCCAGCTTGGTGGGTAGCGATGAGCAGTTCTTC
CDR3 protein: CASLVGSDEQFF